This T cell receptor (beta chain) was profiled in a study of T cell clonality in common variable immunodeficiency. This clone was counted many times. Its matching antigen is unknown. The missing CDR3 end, 3 residues past where the read stops, is filled in from the germline J gene. Sequencing input was equivalent genomic DNA from CVID and controls. The method was immunoSEQ multiplex PCR; TCRdb's version includes in-frame clones alone and lacks a portion of them. Altogether about 44,000 clones were found in the sample, and no singletons occur. The CDR3 runs 15 residues. With 6 bases clipped from V and 3 bases from J, the junction kept 4 bases outside the gene matches. Germline V CDR1 and CDR2: LNHDA, SQIVND (reference sequence). Study conclusions and caveats: CVID subjects shared fewer TCRbeta clones than healthy controls did. T cell subpopulation sequencing would be needed to explain CVID clonality.

This clonotype was sampled from a person aged 18 to 75 in good health. J is TRBJ2-3 and V is TRBV19, with 12 nucleotides matching TRBD2. The material sequenced was peripheral blood mononuclear cells. The CDR3 region is CASSSTSGRTDTQYF. The covered CDR3 bases are TGTGCCAGTAGCTCGACTAGCGGGAGAACAGATACG. Based on the CDR3 plus reference TRBV19 and TRBJ2-3, the full variable domain is DGGITQSPKYLFRKEGQNVTLSCEQNLNHDAMYWYRQDPGQGLRLIYYSQIVNDFQKGDIAEGYSVSREKKESFPLTVTSAQKNPTAFYLCASSSTSGRTDTQYFGPGTRLTVL.